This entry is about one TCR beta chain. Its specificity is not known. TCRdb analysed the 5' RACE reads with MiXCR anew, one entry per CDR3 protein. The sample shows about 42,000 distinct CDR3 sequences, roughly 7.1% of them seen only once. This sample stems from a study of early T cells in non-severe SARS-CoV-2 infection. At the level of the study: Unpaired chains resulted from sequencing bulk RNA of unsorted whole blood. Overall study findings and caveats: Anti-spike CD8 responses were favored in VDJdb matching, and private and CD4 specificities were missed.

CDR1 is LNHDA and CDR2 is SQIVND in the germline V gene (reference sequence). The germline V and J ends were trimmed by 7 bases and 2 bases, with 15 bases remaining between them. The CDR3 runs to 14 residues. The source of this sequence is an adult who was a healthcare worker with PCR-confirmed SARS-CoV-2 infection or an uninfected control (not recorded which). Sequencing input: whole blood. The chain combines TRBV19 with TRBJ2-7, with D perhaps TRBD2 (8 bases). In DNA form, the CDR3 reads TGTGCCAGTACGCGGGGGGACAGCACCTACGAGCAGTACTTC. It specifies CASTRGDSTYEQYF.